This T cell receptor beta chain originates from a study of cytomegalovirus exposure and HLA in healthy donors. Study-wide results and caveats: Trimming of TCR beta V- and J-genes showed a link, identified in a later analysis, to a missense DCLRE1C variant. Several of the most significant clusters appeared linked to common viral pathogens, based on a later analysis.

V gave up 2 bases and J gave up 6 bases, with 23 bases separating them. Germline values: CDR1 SGHDT, CDR2 YYEEEE. The CDR3 runs to 17 residues. This clone appeared a few times. Its antigen is not known. The study ran its PCR with 60 Vbeta and 13 Jbeta primers. The table came from immunoSEQ multiplex PCR; TCRdb's copy has only in-frame clones and leaves some out. The table has approximately 150,000 clones, approximately 84% seen once; the top ten hold 4% to 6%. Though nominally healthy at sampling, donors likely had unrecorded immune exposures. The sequenced material came from PBMCs. This TCR was sampled from a girl aged 10-17 years in good health and CMV-seropositive. V and J are TRBV5-6 and TRBJ1-1, with D possibly being TRBD1 (5 bases). The CDR3, as DNA: TGTGCCAGCAGCTTAATCGTAGGGGCAGGGCGTACCCCTGAAGCTTTCTTT. Translating it yields CASSLIVGAGRTPEAFF.